A selection of T cell receptor beta chains follows, all from one sample in a study of T cells in Graves' hyperthyroidism and ophthalmopathy. TCRdb redid the calling of the multiplex PCR reads with MiXCR, one entry per CDR3 protein. The data hold nearly 600,000 distinct CDR3 sequences, with approximately 15% observed a single time. The sequenced material came from blood. The receptors derive from a woman between 25 and 40 years old with Graves' hyperthyroidism that later progressed to Graves' ophthalmopathy. Each CDR3 is given with its conserved first and last residue. The D gene is left open where the match is weak. Not every row has a clone size; where given, it reads once, few, many or a size class.

J gene	V gene	D gene	clone size	CDR3 protein	CDR3 DNA
TRBJ2-2	TRBV10-3	.	many	CAIGPGELFF	TGTGCCATCGGCCCCGGGGAGCTGTTTTTT
TRBJ2-7	TRBV29-1	.	many	CSAGRGYEQYF	TGCAGCGCTGGCCGCGGCTACGAGCAGTACTTC
TRBJ2-5	TRBV4-1	TRBD2	.	CASSRSPSAGEGETQYF	TGCGCCAGCAGCCGTTCCCCGTCGGCGGGAGAAGGAGAGACCCAGTACTTC
TRBJ2-7	TRBV24-1	.	many	CATSTGISYEQYF	TGTGCCACCAGCACGGGGATCTCCTACGAGCAGTACTTC
TRBJ1-6	TRBV28	.	few	CASSLRDFNSPLHF	TGTGCCAGCAGTTTAAGGGACTTTAATTCACCCCTCCACTTT
TRBJ2-7	TRBV11-2	TRBD2	many	CASSSLAGGPLEQYF	TGTGCCAGCAGCTCCTTAGCGGGAGGGCCTCTGGAGCAGTACTTC
TRBJ2-1	TRBV7-9	.	many	CASSIGTVSYNEQFF	TGTGCCAGCAGCATCGGGACTGTCTCCTACAATGAGCAGTTCTTC
TRBJ2-1	TRBV20-1	.	many	CSARDSANPYNEQFF	TGCAGTGCTAGAGATTCGGCTAACCCATACAATGAGCAGTTCTTC
TRBJ2-1	TRBV9	.	many	CASSVQESSYNEQFF	TGTGCCAGCAGCGTACAGGAGAGCTCCTACAATGAGCAGTTCTTC
TRBJ1-1	TRBV4-1	.	few	CASSQAAGMNTEAFF	TGCGCCAGCAGCCAAGCTGCAGGGATGAACACTGAAGCTTTCTTT
TRBJ2-7	TRBV9	TRBD2	few	CASSEASGYEQYF	TGTGCCAGCAGCGAGGCTAGCGGCTACGAGCAGTACTTC
TRBJ1-2	TRBV27	.	many	CASSSLTGAYGYTF	TGTGCCAGCAGCTCCCTGACTGGGGCCTATGGCTACACCTTC
TRBJ1-2	TRBV5-5	TRBD1	many	CASSPRTGGNFGYTF	TGTGCCAGCAGCCCGCGGACAGGGGGAAACTTTGGCTACACCTTC